A selection of T cell receptor beta chains follows, all from one sample in a study of T-cell memory formation after mild COVID-19. TCRdb re-called the 5' RACE reads with MiXCR, one entry per CDR3 protein. The data show 240,000 or so distinct CDR3 sequences, around a tenth seen once. The sample taken for sequencing was PBMCs or a T cell subset sorted from them (not recorded which). The origin of the receptors is a young man who had mild COVID-19 (a few samples of this study predate the infection). Cell type and time point are not known. Each CDR3 is given with its conserved first and last residue. The D gene is left open where the match is weak. Size is omitted from some rows. Given values are once, few, many or a class for expanded clones.

-,TRBJ2-2,-,12,TRBV20-1,CSARDHTGELFF,TGCAGTGCTAGAGACCACACCGGGGAGCTGTTTTTT
-,TRBJ2-1,many,13,TRBV4-3,CASSYGDLGEQFF,TGCGCCAGCAGCTATGGGGATTTAGGGGAGCAGTTCTTC
TRBD2,TRBJ2-3,many,14,TRBV12-3/TRBV12-4,CASSSGRVADTQYF,TGTGCCAGCAGTTCAGGGAGGGTAGCAGATACGCAGTATTTT
-,TRBJ1-1,-,12,TRBV4-2,CASSQVPREAFF,TGTGCCAGCAGCCAAGTCCCCAGGGAAGCTTTCTTT
-,TRBJ1-5,few,14,TRBV6-6,CASSLRGANQPQHF,TGTGCCAGCAGTCTTCGGGGGGCCAATCAGCCCCAGCATTTT
-,TRBJ2-5,-,13,TRBV6-6,CASLKGWEETQYF,TGTGCCAGCCTTAAGGGCTGGGAAGAGACCCAGTACTTC
-,TRBJ2-1,few,12,TRBV4-2,CASSQTYNEQFF,TGTGCCAGCAGCCAGACCTACAATGAGCAGTTCTTC
-,TRBJ2-5,-,14,TRBV5-4,CASSRRGEAETQYF,TGTGCCAGCAGCCGCCGCGGGGAGGCGGAGACCCAGTACTTC
TRBD2,TRBJ2-5,few,16,TRBV6-5,CASSPLGGSPQETQYF,TGTGCCAGCAGTCCTCTCGGGGGGTCACCGCAAGAGACCCAGTACTTC
TRBD1,TRBJ2-6,few,16,TRBV10-3,CAISGTAVSGANVLTF,TGTGCCATCAGCGGGACAGCCGTCTCTGGGGCCAACGTCCTGACTTTC
-,TRBJ2-2,once,15,TRBV7-9,CASSHRVLISGELFF,TGTGCCAGCAGCCACCGGGTCCTAATCTCCGGGGAGCTGTTTTTT
-,TRBJ2-1,few,14,TRBV6-5,CASSPRTVYNEQFF,TGTGCCAGCAGTCCCCGGACAGTCTACAATGAGCAGTTCTTC
-,TRBJ2-7,few,14,TRBV12-3/TRBV12-4,CASSREGRVYEQYF,TGTGCCAGCAGTCGAGAGGGTCGGGTTTACGAGCAGTACTTC
TRBD2,TRBJ2-3,-,17,TRBV5-5,CASSWTSGGLSTDTQYF,TGTGCCAGCAGCTGGACCTCGGGGGGGCTCAGTACAGATACGCAGTATTTT
-,TRBJ2-7,few,13,TRBV11-2,CASSSLDRYEQYF,TGTGCCAGCAGCTCCCTGGACAGATACGAGCAGTACTTC
TRBD1,TRBJ2-7,-,14,TRBV5-1,CASSTGDRAYEQYF,TGCGCCAGCAGCACAGGGGACAGGGCCTACGAGCAGTACTTC
TRBD1,TRBJ1-5,few,21,TRBV7-2,CASSHKAIPGQGPPGGQPQHF,TGTGCCAGCAGCCACAAGGCGATTCCGGGACAGGGGCCCCCGGGGGGTCAGCCCCAGCATTTT
TRBD1,TRBJ2-2,many,17,TRBV24-1,CATSELGTAANTGELFF,TGTGCCACCAGTGAACTAGGGACAGCTGCGAACACCGGGGAGCTGTTTTTT
TRBD1,TRBJ2-3,few,14,TRBV20-1,CSARQGAFTDTQYF,TGCAGTGCTAGACAGGGGGCATTCACAGATACGCAGTATTTT
-,TRBJ1-5,-,15,TRBV18,CASSPGGPSNQPQHF,TGTGCCAGCTCACCGGGGGGGCCCAGCAATCAGCCCCAGCATTTT
-,TRBJ2-3,few,12,TRBV7-9,CASSLVEDTQYF,TGTGCCAGCAGCCTAGTGGAAGATACGCAGTATTTT
-,TRBJ2-1,few,16,TRBV5-1,CASSLEGAGTEDEQFF,TGCGCCAGCAGCTTGGAAGGGGCCGGTACAGAGGATGAGCAGTTCTTC
TRBD1,TRBJ2-7,few,15,TRBV5-1,CASSRLGQGAYEQYF,TGCGCCAGCAGCAGACTCGGACAGGGGGCCTACGAGCAGTACTTC
-,TRBJ1-4,few,15,TRBV9,CASSARGTANEKLFF,TGTGCCAGCAGCGCCCGCGGGACCGCTAATGAAAAACTGTTTTTT
TRBD2,TRBJ2-1,few,13,TRBV20-1,CSASGGVYNEQFF,TGCAGTGCTAGCGGGGGGGTGTACAATGAGCAGTTCTTC
-,TRBJ1-5,few,14,TRBV6-5,CASRPGGFNQPQHF,TGTGCCAGCAGGCCCGGAGGGTTCAATCAGCCCCAGCATTTT